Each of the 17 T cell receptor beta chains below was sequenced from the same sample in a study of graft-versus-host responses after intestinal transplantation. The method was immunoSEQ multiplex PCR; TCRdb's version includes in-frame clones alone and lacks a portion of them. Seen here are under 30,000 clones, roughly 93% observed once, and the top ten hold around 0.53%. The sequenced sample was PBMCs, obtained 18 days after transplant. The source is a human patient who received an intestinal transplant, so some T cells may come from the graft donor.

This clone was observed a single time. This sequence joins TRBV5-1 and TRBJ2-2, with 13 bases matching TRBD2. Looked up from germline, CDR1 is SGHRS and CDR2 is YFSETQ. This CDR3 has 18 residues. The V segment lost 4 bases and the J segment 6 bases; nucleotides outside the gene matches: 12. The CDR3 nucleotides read TGCGCCAGCAGCCCAAGACTAGCGGGGGGCCCATTCGCCGGGGAGCTGTTTTTT. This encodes CASSPRLAGGPFAGELFF.

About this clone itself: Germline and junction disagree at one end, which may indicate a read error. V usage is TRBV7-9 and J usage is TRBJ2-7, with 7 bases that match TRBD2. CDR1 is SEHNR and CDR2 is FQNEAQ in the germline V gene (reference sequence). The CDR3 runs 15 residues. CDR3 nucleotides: TGTGCCAGCAGTTTAGATTCAGCGGGGCTCTACGAGCAGTACTTC. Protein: CASSLDSAGLYEQYF.

The CDR3, as DNA: TGTGCCAGCAGTGAATTAGGTTGGGAAAAGAGCAGCGGGGAGCTGTTTTTT. The encoded protein is CASSELGWEKSSGELFF. The chain couples TRBV2 to TRBJ2-2; D gene ambiguous. Deletions cut 2 bases from V and 7 bases from J, with 20 bases between. This CDR3 comprises 17 residues. Germline-derived CDR1 and CDR2 are SNHLY and FYNNEI.

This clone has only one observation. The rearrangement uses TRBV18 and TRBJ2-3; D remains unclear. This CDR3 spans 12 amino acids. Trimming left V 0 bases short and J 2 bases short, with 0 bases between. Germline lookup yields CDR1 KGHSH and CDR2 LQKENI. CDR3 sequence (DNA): TGTGCCAGCTCACCACCCACAGATACGCAGTATTTT. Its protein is CASSPPTDTQYF.

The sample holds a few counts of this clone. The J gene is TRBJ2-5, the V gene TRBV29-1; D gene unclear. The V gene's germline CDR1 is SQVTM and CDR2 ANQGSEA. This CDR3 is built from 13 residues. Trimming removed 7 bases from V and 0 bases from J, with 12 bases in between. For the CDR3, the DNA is TGCAGCGGGCTTCCGGAAAACCAAGAGACCCAGTACTTC. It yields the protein CSGLPENQETQYF. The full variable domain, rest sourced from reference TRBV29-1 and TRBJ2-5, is SAVISQKPSRDICQRGTSLTIQCQVDSQVTMMFWYRQQPGQSLTLIATANQGSEATYESGFVIDKFPISRPNLTFSTLTVSNMSPEDSSIYLCSGLPENQETQYFGPGTRLLVL.

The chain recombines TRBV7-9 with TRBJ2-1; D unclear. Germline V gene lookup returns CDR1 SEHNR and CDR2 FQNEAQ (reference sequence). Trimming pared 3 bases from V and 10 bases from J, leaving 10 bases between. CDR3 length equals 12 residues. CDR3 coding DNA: TGTGCCAGCAGCTTGGACGGACGAGAGCAGTTCTTC. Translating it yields CASSLDGREQFF.

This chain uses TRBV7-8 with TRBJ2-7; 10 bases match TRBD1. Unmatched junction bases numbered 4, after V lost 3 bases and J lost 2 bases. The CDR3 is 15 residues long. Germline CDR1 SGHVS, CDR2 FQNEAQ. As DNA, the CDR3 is TGTGCCAGCAGCTTCGGGACAGGGGTCGCCTACGAGCAGTACTTC. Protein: CASSFGTGVAYEQYF.

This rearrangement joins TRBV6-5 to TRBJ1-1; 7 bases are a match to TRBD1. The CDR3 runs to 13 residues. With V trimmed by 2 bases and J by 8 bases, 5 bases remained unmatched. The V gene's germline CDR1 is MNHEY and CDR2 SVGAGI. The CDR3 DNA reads TGTGCCAGCAGTTACAAAACAGGGGTGGAAGCTTTCTTT. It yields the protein CASSYKTGVEAFF.

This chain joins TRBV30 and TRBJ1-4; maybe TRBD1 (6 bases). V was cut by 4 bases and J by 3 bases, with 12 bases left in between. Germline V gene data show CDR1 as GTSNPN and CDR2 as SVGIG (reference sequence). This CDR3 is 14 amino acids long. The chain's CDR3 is CAWNIQGANEKLFF. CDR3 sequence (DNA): TGTGCCTGGAACATACAGGGAGCTAATGAAAAACTGTTTTTT.

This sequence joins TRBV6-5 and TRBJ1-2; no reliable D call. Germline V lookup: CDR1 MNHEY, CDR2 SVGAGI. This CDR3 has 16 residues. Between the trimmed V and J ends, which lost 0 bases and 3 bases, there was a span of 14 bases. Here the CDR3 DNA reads TGTGCCAGCAGTTACTCCTCGGGGAATAGGGACTATGGCTACACCTTC. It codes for CASSYSSGNRDYGYTF.

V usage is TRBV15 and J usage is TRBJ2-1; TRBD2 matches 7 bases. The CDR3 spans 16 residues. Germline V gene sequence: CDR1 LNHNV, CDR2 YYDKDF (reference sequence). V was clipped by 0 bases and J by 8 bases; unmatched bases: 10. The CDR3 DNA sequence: TGTGCCACCAGCAGAGATAGGATTGGGCTAGCGGATGAGCAGTTCTTC. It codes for CATSRDRIGLADEQFF. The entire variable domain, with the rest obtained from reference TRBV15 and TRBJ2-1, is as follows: DAMVIQNPRYQVTQFGKPVTLSCSQTLNHNVMYWYQQKSSQAPKLLFHYYDKDFNNEADTPDNFQSRRPNTSFCFLDIRSPGLGDTAMYLCATSRDRIGLADEQFFGPGTRLTVL.

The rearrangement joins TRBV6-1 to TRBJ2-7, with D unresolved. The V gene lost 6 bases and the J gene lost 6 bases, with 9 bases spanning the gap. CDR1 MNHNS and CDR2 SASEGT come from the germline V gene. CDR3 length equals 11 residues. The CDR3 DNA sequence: TGTGCCAGCAGAACCGGTGGCGAGCAGTACTTC. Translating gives CASRTGGEQYF.

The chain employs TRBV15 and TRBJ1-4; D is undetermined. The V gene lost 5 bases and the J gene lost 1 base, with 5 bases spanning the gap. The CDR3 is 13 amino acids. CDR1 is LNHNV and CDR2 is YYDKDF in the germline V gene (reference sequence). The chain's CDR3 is CATSWGTNEKLFF. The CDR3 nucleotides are TGTGCCACCAGCTGGGGAACTAATGAAAAACTGTTTTTT.

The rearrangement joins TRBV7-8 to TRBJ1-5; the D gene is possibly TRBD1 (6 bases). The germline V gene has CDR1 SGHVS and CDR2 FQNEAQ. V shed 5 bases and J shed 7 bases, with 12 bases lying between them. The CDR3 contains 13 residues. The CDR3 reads CASSITGHQPQHF. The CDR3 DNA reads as TGTGCCAGCAGCATAACAGGGCACCAGCCCCAGCATTTT.

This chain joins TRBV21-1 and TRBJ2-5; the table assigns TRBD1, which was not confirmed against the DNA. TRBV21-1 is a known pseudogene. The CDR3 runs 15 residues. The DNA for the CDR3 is TGTGCCAGCAGCAAAGCTCGTAGGCTAGGGGGGACCCAGTACTTC. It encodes CASSKARRLGGTQYF.

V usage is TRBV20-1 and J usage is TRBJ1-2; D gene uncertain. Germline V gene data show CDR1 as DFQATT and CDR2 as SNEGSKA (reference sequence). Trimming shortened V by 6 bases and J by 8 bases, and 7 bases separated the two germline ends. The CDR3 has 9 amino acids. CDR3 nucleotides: TGCAGTGCGGACGGAGGCTACACCTTC. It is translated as CSADGGYTF.

The CDR3 loop reads CASSLETGAGYEQYF. CDR3 DNA: TGTGCCAGCAGCTTAGAAACAGGGGCTGGATACGAGCAGTACTTC. The chain couples TRBV7-6 to TRBJ2-7; 7 nucleotides agree with TRBD1. CDR1 SGHVS and CDR2 FNYEAQ come from the germline V gene. After removal of 1 base from V and 4 bases from J, the junction contained 7 bases not matched to a gene. CDR3 length equals 15 residues.